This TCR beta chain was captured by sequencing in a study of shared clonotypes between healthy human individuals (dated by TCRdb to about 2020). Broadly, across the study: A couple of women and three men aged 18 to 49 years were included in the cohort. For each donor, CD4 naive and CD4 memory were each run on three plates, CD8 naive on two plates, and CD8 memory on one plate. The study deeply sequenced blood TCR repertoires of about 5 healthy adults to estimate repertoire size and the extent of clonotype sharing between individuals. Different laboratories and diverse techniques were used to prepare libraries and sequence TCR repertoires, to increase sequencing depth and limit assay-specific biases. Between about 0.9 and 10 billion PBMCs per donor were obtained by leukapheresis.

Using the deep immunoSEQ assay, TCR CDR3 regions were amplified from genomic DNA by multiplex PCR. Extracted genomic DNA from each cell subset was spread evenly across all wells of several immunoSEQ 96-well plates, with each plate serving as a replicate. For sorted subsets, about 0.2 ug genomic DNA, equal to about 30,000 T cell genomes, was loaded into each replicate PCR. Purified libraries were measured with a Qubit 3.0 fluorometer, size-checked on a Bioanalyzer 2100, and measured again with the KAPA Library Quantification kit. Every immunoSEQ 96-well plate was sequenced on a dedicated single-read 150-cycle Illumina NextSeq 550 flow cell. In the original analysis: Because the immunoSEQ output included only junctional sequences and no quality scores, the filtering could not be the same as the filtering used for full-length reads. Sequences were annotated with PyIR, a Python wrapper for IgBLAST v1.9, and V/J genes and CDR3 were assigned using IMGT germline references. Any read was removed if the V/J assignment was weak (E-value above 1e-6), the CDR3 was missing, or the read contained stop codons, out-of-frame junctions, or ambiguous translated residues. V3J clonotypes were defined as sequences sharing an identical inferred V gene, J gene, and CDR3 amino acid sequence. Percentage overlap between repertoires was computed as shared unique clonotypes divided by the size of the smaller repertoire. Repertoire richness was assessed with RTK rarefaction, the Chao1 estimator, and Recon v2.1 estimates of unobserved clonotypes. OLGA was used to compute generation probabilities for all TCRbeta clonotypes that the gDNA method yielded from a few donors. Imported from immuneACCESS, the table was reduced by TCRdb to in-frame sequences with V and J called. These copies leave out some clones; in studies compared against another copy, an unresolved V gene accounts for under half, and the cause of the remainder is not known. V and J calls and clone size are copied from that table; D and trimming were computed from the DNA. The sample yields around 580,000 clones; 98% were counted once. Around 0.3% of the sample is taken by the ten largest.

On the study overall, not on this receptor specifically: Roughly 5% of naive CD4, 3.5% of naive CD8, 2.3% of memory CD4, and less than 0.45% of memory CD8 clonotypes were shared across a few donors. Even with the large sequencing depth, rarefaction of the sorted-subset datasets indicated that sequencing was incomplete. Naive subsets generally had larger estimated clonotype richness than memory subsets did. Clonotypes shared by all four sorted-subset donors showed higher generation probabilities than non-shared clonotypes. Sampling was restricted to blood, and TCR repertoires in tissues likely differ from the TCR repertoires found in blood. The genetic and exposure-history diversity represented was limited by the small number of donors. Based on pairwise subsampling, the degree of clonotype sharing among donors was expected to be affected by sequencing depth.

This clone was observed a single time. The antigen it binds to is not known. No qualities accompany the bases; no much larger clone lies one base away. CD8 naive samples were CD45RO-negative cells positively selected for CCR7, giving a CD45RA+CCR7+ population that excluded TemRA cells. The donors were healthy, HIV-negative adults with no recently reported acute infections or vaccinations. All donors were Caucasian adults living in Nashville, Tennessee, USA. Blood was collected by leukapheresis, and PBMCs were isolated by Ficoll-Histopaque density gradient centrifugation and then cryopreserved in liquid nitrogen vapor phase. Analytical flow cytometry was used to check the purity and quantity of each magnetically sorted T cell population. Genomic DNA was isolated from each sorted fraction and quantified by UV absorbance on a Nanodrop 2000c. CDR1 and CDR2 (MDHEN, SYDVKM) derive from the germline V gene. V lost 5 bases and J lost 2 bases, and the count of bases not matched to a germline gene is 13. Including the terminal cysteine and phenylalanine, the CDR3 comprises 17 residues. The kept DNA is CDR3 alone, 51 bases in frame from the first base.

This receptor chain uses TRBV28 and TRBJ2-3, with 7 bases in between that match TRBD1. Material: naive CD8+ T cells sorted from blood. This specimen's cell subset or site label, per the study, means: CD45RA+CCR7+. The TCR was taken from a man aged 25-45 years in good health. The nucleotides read TGTGCCAGCAGTCCACAGGGGTGGGGTAGGGACACAGATACGCAGTATTTT. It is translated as CASSPQGWGRDTDTQYF. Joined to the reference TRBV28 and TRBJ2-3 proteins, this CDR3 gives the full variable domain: DVKVTQSSRYLVKRTGEKVFLECVQDMDHENMFWYRQDPGLGLRLIYFSYDVKMKEKGDIPEGYSVSREKKERFSLILESASTNQTSMYLCASSPQGWGRDTDTQYFGPGTRLTVL.